The clone carrying this T cell receptor (beta chain) has only a few counts. Its antigen is as yet unknown. The data originate from a study of vaccination effects on CD4 cells after COVID-19. Ahead of sequencing, the ViraFEST assay grew antigen-specific CD4+ T cells using viral peptide pools. Once cultured for around 11 days, the cells underwent separation to obtain CD4+ T cells. A positive SARS-CoV-2 PCR test fell between March and December 2020. Every well housed approximately 2.2 million PBMC, which grew in culture alongside 8.5 to 10 IU/ml IL-2 and approximately 10 ug/ml peptides. On both days 3 and 7, half of the culture medium was replaced with IL-2 medium. TCRdb's table, derived via immunoSEQ multiplex PCR, lists solely in-frame clones and lacks some. The repertoire holds tens of thousands of clones, with around 80% as singletons. From germline, CDR1 is KGHSH and CDR2 LQKENI. After removal of 4 bases from V and 5 bases from J, the junction contained 9 bases not matched to a gene. The CDR3 has 16 residues.

General observations from the study: Few convalescent patients were studied, and early post-infection samples were lacking. After vaccination, at late timepoints, clones induced by infection and by vaccine contracted markedly.

The TCR was taken from a human donor who had a prior SARS-CoV-2 infection. This rearrangement joins TRBV18 to TRBJ2-7; 12 bases align to TRBD2. Source: CD4+ T cells from PBMCs cultured with HIV peptides, taken before COVID-19 vaccination. Described subset: HIV-1 Nef peptide pool negative control/reference culture. CDR3 in amino acids: CASSLALAGGVDEQYF. DNA of the CDR3: TGTGCCAGCTCACTAGCCCTAGCGGGAGGGGTGGACGAGCAGTACTTC.